Listed below are T cell receptor beta chains from one sample, sequenced in a study of CD8 T cells in ankylosing spondylitis. TCRdb reprocessed the 5' RACE reads via MiXCR and lists one record per CDR3 protein. Of about 140,000 distinct CDR3 sequences detected, roughly an eighth appear once; the ten largest clones hold around 4.3%. The sample taken for sequencing was blood, either unsorted or a sorted T cell fraction (not recorded which). These receptors were obtained from a female donor with ankylosing spondylitis or in good health (not recorded which). CDR3s include the opening cysteine and the closing phenylalanine or tryptophan. The D gene is left open where the match is weak. Where a row states a size, it is once, few, many or the class of an expanded clone; other rows omit it.

>TRBD2|many|TRBV20-1|TRBJ2-7
TGCAGTGCTAATCGGGGGGAAATTTACGAGCAGTACTTC
CSANRGEIYEQYF
>TRBD1|many|TRBV12-3/TRBV12-4|TRBJ1-2
TGTGCCAGCAGGCGACAGGGAGCTAACTATGGCTACACCTTC
CASRRQGANYGYTF
>TRBD1|-|TRBV5-1|TRBJ1-2
TGCGCCAGCAGCTTGCAGGGGGAAGGCTATGGCTACACCTTC
CASSLQGEGYGYTF
>TRBD1|many|TRBV29-1|TRBJ2-2
TGCAGCGCATCGACAGGGTCCGGGGAGCTGTTTTTT
CSASTGSGELFF
>-|many|TRBV20-1|TRBJ2-3
TGCAGTGCCAGACTGGCGGACCCGCGCGACACAGATACGCAGTATTTT
CSARLADPRDTDTQYF
>-|many|TRBV20-1|TRBJ1-2
TGCAGTGCTAGGGGGCCCTATGGCTACACCTTC
CSARGPYGYTF
>TRBD1|many|TRBV27|TRBJ2-3
TGTGCCAGCTCACGGACAGGGAAAGATACGCAGTATTTT
CASSRTGKDTQYF
>-|few|TRBV13|TRBJ2-7
TGTGCCAGCAGCTCCAGCAGGGCGGTCGAGCAGTACTTC
CASSSSRAVEQYF
>-|many|TRBV5-1|TRBJ1-1
TGCGCCAGCAGGCTTGACGGGGCCGACGCTGAAGCTTTCTTT
CASRLDGADAEAFF
>-|many|TRBV12-3/TRBV12-4|TRBJ1-2
TGTGCCAGCAGTCTCCAATCGGAGGTGGGCTTC
CASSLQSEVGF
>-|-|TRBV28|TRBJ2-3
TGTGCCAGCAGTTCCCTGACGGGCCCCACAGATACGCAGTATTTT
CASSSLTGPTDTQYF
>TRBD1|many|TRBV7-9|TRBJ1-6
TGTGCCAGCAGCTTAGAGGGGGCAAATTCACCCCTCCACTTT
CASSLEGANSPLHF
>-|many|TRBV30|TRBJ1-3
TGTGCCTGGAGTGTACTAGGGGCCAACTCTGGAAACACCATATATTTT
CAWSVLGANSGNTIYF
>-|-|TRBV29-1|TRBJ2-1
TGCAGCGTTTGGGGGTCGAACTCCCACAATGAGCAGTTCTTC
CSVWGSNSHNEQFF
>-|many|TRBV7-2|TRBJ2-1
TGTGCCAGCAGCTTAGCCAGGGACAATGAGCAGTTCTTC
CASSLARDNEQFF